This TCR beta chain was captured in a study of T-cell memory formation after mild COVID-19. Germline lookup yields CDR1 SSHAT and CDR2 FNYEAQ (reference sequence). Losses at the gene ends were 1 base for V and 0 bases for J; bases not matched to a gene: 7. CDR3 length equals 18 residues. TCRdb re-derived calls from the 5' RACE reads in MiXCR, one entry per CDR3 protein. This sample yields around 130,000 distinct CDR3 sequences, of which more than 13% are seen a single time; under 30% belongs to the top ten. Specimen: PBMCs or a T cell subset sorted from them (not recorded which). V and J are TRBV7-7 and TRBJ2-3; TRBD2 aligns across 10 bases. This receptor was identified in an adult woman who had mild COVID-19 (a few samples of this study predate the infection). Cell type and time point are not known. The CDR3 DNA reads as TGTGCCAGCAGCTTAGGACTAGCGGGTCCCAGTAGCACAGATACGCAGTATTTT. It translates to CASSLGLAGPSSTDTQYF. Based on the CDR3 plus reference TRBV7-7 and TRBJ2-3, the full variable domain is GAGVSQSPRYKVTKRGQDVTLRCDPISSHATLYWYQQALGQGPEFLTYFNYEAQPDKSGLPSDRFSAERPEGSISTLTIQRTEQRDSAMYRCASSLGLAGPSSTDTQYFGPGTRLTVL.